These T cell receptor beta chains were read from a single sample in a study of blood T cells in healthy people across ages. TCRdb analysed the 5' RACE reads with MiXCR anew, one entry per CDR3 protein. The sample lists hundreds of thousands of distinct CDR3 sequences, roughly 64% occurring once. Sequenced material: blood. The receptors shown here come from a man aged 25 to 45 in good health. The CDR3 runs from the conserved cysteine through the conserved F or W. Each record gives: CDR3 length, V gene, J gene, clone size, D gene, CDR3 protein, CDR3 DNA. D genes are given only for firm matches. Some rows have no size entry. The others give once, few or many, or a class for an expanded clone.

12	TRBV29-1	TRBJ1-1	few	TRBD1	CSILTGATEAFF	TGCAGCATACTAACAGGGGCCACTGAAGCTTTCTTT
16	TRBV18	TRBJ1-1	few	-	CASSPLRGSKNTEAFF	TGTGCCAGCTCACCACTCCGGGGCAGCAAGAACACTGAAGCTTTCTTT
13	TRBV7-2	TRBJ2-1	-	-	CASSFDTRREQFF	TGTGCCAGCAGCTTTGACACTCGGAGGGAGCAGTTCTTC
14	TRBV6-1	TRBJ2-5	few	-	CASSWRDNQETQYF	TGTGCCAGCAGTTGGAGGGATAACCAAGAGACCCAGTACTTC
13	TRBV29-1	TRBJ2-3	-	-	CSVEYVSTDTQYF	TGCAGCGTTGAGTACGTAAGCACAGATACGCAGTATTTT
17	TRBV15	TRBJ2-1	-	-	CATSRQQGGFLGNEQFF	TGTGCCACCAGCAGACAACAGGGAGGGTTTCTGGGCAATGAGCAGTTCTTC
16	TRBV10-3	TRBJ1-5	few	-	CAISESEGPLGQPQHF	TGTGCCATCAGTGAGTCGGAGGGGCCACTAGGACAGCCCCAGCATTTT
14	TRBV28	TRBJ1-1	-	TRBD1	CASTPGGLNTEAFF	TGTGCCAGCACCCCAGGGGGGCTGAACACTGAAGCTTTCTTT
15	TRBV4-3	TRBJ2-7	-	-	CASSQARTLGYEQYF	TGCGCCAGCAGCCAAGCTCGAACCTTGGGCTACGAGCAGTACTTC
14	TRBV7-8	TRBJ2-5	once	-	CASSSKTQPWTQYF	TGTGCCAGCAGCTCAAAGACCCAACCGTGGACCCAGTACTTC